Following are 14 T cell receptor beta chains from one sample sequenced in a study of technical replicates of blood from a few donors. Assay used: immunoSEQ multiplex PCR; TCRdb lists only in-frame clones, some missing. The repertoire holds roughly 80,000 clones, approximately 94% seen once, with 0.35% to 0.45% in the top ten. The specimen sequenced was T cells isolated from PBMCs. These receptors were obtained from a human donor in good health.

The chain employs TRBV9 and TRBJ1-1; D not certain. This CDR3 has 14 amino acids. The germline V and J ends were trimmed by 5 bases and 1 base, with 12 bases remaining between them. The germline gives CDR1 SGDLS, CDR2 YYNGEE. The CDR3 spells CASSVPEGNTEAFF. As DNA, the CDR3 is TGTGCCAGCAGTGTCCCTGAGGGGAACACTGAAGCTTTCTTT.

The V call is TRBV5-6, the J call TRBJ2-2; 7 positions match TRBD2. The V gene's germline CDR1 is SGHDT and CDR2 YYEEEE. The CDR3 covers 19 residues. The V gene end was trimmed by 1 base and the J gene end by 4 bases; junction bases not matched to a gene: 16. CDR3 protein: CASSLYARRGLSVTGELFF. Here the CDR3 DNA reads TGTGCCAGCAGCTTGTACGCTAGACGGGGACTATCGGTCACCGGGGAGCTGTTTTTT.

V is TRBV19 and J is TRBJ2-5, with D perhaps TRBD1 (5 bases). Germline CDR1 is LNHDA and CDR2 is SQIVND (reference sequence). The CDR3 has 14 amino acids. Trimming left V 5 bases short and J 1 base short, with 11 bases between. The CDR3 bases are TGTGCCAGTAGTGACAGACAGCTCCAAGAGACCCAGTACTTC. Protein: CASSDRQLQETQYF.

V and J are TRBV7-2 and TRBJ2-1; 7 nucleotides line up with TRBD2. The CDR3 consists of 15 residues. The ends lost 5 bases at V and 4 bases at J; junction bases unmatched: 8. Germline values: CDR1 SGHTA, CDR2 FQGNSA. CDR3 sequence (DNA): TGTGCCAGCAGCCCTAAGAGCGGGGCTTACAATGAGCAGTTCTTC. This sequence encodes CASSPKSGAYNEQFF.

The CDR3 nucleotides read TGTGCCAGCAGCGTAGGACAGGGCTATGAGCAGTTCTTC. It yields the protein CASSVGQGYEQFF. The chain joins TRBV9 to TRBJ2-1; the match to TRBD1 covers 7 bases. The germline V gene encodes CDR1 SGDLS and CDR2 YYNGEE. V was pared by 0 bases and J by 8 bases, with 2 bases of the junction left unmatched. The CDR3 covers 13 residues.

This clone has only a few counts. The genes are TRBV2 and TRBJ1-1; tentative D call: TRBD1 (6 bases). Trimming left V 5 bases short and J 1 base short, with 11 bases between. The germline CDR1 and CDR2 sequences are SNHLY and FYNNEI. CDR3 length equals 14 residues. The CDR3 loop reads CASSPDRQNTEAFF. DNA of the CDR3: TGTGCCAGCAGTCCAGACAGGCAGAACACTGAAGCTTTCTTT.

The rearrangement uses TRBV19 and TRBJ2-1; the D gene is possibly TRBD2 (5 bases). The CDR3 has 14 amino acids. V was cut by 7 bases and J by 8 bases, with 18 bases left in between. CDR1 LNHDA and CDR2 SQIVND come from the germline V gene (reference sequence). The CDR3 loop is CASTTADPGDEQFF. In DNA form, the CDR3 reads TGTGCCAGTACCACAGCGGACCCAGGCGATGAGCAGTTCTTC. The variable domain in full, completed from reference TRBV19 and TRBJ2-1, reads DGGITQSPKYLFRKEGQNVTLSCEQNLNHDAMYWYRQDPGQGLRLIYYSQIVNDFQKGDIAEGYSVSREKKESFPLTVTSAQKNPTAFYLCASTTADPGDEQFFGPGTRLTVL.

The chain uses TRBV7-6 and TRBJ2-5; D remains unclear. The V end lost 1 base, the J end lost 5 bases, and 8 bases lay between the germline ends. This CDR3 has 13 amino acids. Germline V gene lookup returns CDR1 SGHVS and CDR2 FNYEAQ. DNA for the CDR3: TGTGCCAGCAGCTTAGTAGTTAGTGAGACCCAGTACTTC. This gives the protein CASSLVVSETQYF.

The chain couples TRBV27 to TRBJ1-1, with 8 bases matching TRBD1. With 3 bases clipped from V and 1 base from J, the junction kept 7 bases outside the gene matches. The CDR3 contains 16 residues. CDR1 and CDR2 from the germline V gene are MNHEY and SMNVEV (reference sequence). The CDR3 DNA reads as TGTGCCAGCAGTTTCTCTCGGACAGGGAAGAACACTGAAGCTTTCTTT. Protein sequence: CASSFSRTGKNTEAFF.

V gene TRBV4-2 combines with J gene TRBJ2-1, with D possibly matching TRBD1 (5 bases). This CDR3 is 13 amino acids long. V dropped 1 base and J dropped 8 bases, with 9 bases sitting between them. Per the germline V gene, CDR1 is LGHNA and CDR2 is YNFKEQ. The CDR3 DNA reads TGTGCCAGCAGCCAAGGACAGCGAGATGAGCAGTTCTTC. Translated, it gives CASSQGQRDEQFF.

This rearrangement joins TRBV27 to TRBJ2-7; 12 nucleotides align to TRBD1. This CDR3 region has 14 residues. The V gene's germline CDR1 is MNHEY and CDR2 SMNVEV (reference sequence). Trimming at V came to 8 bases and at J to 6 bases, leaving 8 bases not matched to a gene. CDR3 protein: CASLPGTGGSEQYF. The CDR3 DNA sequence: TGTGCCAGCCTACCGGGGACAGGGGGCTCCGAGCAGTACTTC.

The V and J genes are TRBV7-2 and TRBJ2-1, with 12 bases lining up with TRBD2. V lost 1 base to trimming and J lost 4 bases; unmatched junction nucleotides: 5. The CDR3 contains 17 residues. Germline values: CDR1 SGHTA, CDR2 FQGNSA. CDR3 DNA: TGTGCCAGCAGCTTAGTAGGACTAGCGGGGACTTACAATGAGCAGTTCTTC. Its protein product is CASSLVGLAGTYNEQFF.

The CDR3 DNA sequence: TGTGCCAGCACCTTCCGGGACAGGGAGGTCAATGAGCAGTTCTTC. Translation: CASTFRDREVNEQFF. The genes are TRBV7-8 and TRBJ2-1, with 9 bases that match TRBD1. CDR3 length equals 15 residues. V lost 7 bases to trimming and J lost 6 bases; unmatched junction nucleotides: 10. CDR1 and CDR2 (germline): SGHVS, FQNEAQ. Full variable domain (missing parts from reference TRBV7-8 and TRBJ2-1): GAGVSQSPRYKVAKRGQDVALRCDPISGHVSLFWYQQALGQGPEFLTYFQNEAQLDKSGLPSDRFFAERPEGSVSTLKIQRTQQEDSAVYLCASTFRDREVNEQFFGPGTRLTVL.

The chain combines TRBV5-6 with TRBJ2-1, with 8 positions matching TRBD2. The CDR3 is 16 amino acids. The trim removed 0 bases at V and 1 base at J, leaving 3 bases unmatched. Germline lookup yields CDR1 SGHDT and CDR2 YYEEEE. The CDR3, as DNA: TGTGCCAGCAGCTTGGTGATAGCGGGGTCCTACAATGAGCAGTTCTTC. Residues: CASSLVIAGSYNEQFF. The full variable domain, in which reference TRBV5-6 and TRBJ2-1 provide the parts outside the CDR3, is DAGVTQSPTHLIKTRGQQVTLRCSPKSGHDTVSWYQQALGQGPQFIFQYYEEEERQRGNFPDRFSGHQFPNYSSELNVNALLLGDSALYLCASSLVIAGSYNEQFFGPGTRLTVL.